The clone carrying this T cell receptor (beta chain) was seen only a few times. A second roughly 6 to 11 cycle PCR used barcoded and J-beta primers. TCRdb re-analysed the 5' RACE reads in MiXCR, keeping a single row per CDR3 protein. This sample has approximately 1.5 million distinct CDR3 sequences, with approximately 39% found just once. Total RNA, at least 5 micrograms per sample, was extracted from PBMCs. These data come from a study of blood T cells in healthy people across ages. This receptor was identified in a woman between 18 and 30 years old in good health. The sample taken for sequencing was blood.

The CDR3 here is CATSRDAGRQNQPQHF. For the CDR3, the DNA is TGTGCCACCAGCAGAGATGCAGGGAGGCAAAATCAGCCCCAGCATTTT. The chain is built from TRBV15 and TRBJ1-5, with D possibly matching TRBD1 (5 bases). V lost 0 bases and J lost 4, with 13 bases in between. CDR3 length equals 16 residues. Germline CDR1 reads LNHNV; CDR2 reads YYDKDF (reference sequence).